This TCR beta chain was captured by sequencing in a study of shared clonotypes between healthy human individuals (dated by TCRdb to about 2020). In terms of the full investigation: The cohort included three men and a couple of women between 18 and 49 years of age. For each donor, CD4 naive and CD4 memory were each run on three plates, CD8 naive on two plates, and CD8 memory on one plate. To increase sequencing depth and limit assay-specific biases, different laboratories used diverse techniques to prepare libraries and sequence TCR repertoires. Each donor's leukapheresis produced roughly between roughly 0.94 and 9.5 billion PBMCs. To estimate repertoire size and how much clonotypes are shared between individuals, the study performed deep sequencing of blood TCR repertoires from a few healthy adults.

Note on this clone: This receptor's antigen is unknown. Per-base quality was not reported, and no clone a single base away is much larger than it.

TCR CDR3 regions were amplified from genomic DNA by multiplex PCR using the deep immunoSEQ assay. For each cell subset, the extracted genomic DNA was distributed evenly across all wells of several immunoSEQ 96-well plates, and each plate served as one replicate. For sorted subsets, about 210 ng of genomic DNA, equivalent to around 30,000 T cell genomes, went into each replicate PCR. Purified libraries were quantified with a Qubit 3.0 fluorometer, sized on a Bioanalyzer 2100, and re-quantified with the KAPA Library Quantification kit. Each immunoSEQ 96-well plate was sequenced on its own single-read 150-cycle Illumina NextSeq 550 flow cell. In the source study's methods: Because the immunoSEQ output included only junctional sequences and no quality scores, the filtering could not be the same as the filtering used for full-length reads. Sequences were annotated with PyIR, a Python wrapper for IgBLAST v1.9, and V/J genes and CDR3 were assigned using IMGT germline references. Reads were filtered out if the reads had weak V/J assignments (E-value above 1e-6), no CDR3, stop codons, out-of-frame junctions, or ambiguous translated residues. A V3J clonotype was defined by an identical inferred V gene, J gene, and CDR3 amino acid sequence. Percentage overlap between repertoires was computed as shared unique clonotypes divided by the size of the smaller repertoire. Richness of each repertoire was evaluated using RTK rarefaction, the Chao1 estimator, and Recon v2.1 estimates of unobserved clonotypes. For all TCRbeta clonotypes obtained by the gDNA method from a few donors, generation probabilities were computed with OLGA. In its TCRdb copy, this immuneACCESS table keeps in-frame sequences only and misses some clones. Where compared with another copy, unresolved V genes explain less than half of these, and the others have no known cause. V and J calls and clone size are those listed in that table; D and trimming were worked out from the DNA. Counted in this sample were roughly 2.2 million clones; roughly 92% of them appeared once. The ten largest clones capture about 0.41% of the sample.

What the study reported, not specific to this receptor: Incomplete sequencing was indicated by rarefaction of sorted-subset datasets, despite the large sequencing depth. The genetic and exposure-history diversity represented was limited by the small number of donors. About 5% of naive CD4, 3.5% of naive CD8, approximately 2.2% of memory CD4, and about 0.4% of memory CD8 clonotypes were shared across a few donors. Sampling was restricted to blood, and TCR repertoires in tissues likely differ from the TCR repertoires found in blood. Pairwise subsampling led to the expectation that sequencing depth would affect the degree of clonotype sharing among donors. Clonotypes shared by all four sorted-subset donors showed higher generation probabilities than non-shared clonotypes. Naive subsets generally had larger estimated clonotype richness than memory subsets did.

The donors were healthy, HIV-negative adults with no recently reported acute infections or vaccinations. Every donor was a Caucasian adult residing in Nashville, Tennessee, USA. CD4+ T cells were enriched through magnetic negative selection, after which naive cells were positively selected on CD45RA and the remaining negative fraction served as the memory subset. Blood was collected by leukapheresis, and PBMCs were isolated by Ficoll-Histopaque density gradient centrifugation and then cryopreserved in liquid nitrogen vapor phase. Analytical flow cytometry was used to check the purity and quantity of each magnetically sorted T cell population. Genomic DNA was isolated from each sorted fraction and quantified by UV absorbance on a Nanodrop 2000c. V is shortened by 4 bases, J by 4 bases, and the region joining them spans 19 bases. Measured from the cysteine to the phenylalanine, the CDR3 is 16 residues long. The read is trimmed to its CDR3 DNA, 48 bases read in frame from base 1. CDR1 and CDR2 are drawn from the germline V gene: MDHEN, SYDVKM.

The origin of this receptor is a man aged 18 to 29 in good health. Some clones in this sample may be carry-over from other donors' samples. Sequences were obtained from naive CD4+ T cells from PBMCs. The cell subset or site label, read with the paper, signifies: CD45RA+ positively selected. The rearranged chain carries TRBV28 and TRBJ1-1; too little of a D gene remains to name it. The nucleotides are TGTGCCAGCAGTTCCCACGCCCTCGGGCCTGGCACTGAAGCTTTCTTT. It translates as CASSSHALGPGTEAFF.